This T cell receptor beta chain was sequenced in a study of OX40 agonist ivuxolimab in advanced cancers. Study-level information: Patients were infused with ivuxolimab every 2 weeks at 0.01 to 10 mg/kg. Partial responses were achieved by three patients, one with hepatocellular carcinoma and two with cutaneous melanoma.

Unmatched junction bases numbered 3, after V lost 3 bases and J lost 1 base. CDR3 length equals 14 residues. CDR1 and CDR2 from the germline V gene are SGDLS and YYNGEE. Profiled with immunoSEQ multiplex PCR; TCRdb holds only in-frame clones, not every one. The sample has about 73,000 clones; around 90% are singletons. Sequenced here: CD4+ or CD8+ T cells sorted from blood, sampled in a trial of the OX40 agonist ivuxolimab. The V gene is TRBV9, the J gene TRBJ1-1; 7 positions agree with TRBD1. The receptor comes from an adult with an advanced solid tumor such as melanoma, head and neck, liver or kidney cancer. DNA of the CDR3: TGTGCCAGCAGCGGTAGGACAGGGAACACTGAAGCTTTCTTT. Its translation: CASSGRTGNTEAFF.